A selection of T cell receptor beta chains follows, all from one sample in a study of cytomegalovirus exposure and HLA in healthy donors. Measured with immunoSEQ multiplex PCR; TCRdb has only the in-frame clones, and not every one. The repertoire consists of about 200,000 clones, with around four fifths occurring once and the leading ten covering 3.8%. Material for sequencing was PBMCs. The receptors derive from a male donor in good health and CMV-seronegative. CDR3s include the opening cysteine and the closing phenylalanine or tryptophan. A D gene is named only where the DNA matches it firmly. Clone size appears in some rows only: once, few, many, or a class for an expanded clone.

cdr3_length: 13
j_call: TRBJ2-5
v_call: TRBV19
d_call: -
clone_size: -
cdr3_nt: TGTGCCACCGAAGGACAACTGGGGGAGACCCAGTACTTC
cdr3_aa: CATEGQLGETQYF

cdr3_length: 15
j_call: TRBJ1-5
v_call: TRBV7-9
d_call: TRBD1
clone_size: once
cdr3_nt: TGTGCCAGCAGCGCCCAGGGGGTATCGTCTCAGCCCCAGCATTTT
cdr3_aa: CASSAQGVSSQPQHF

cdr3_length: 16
j_call: TRBJ1-4
v_call: TRBV5-1
d_call: TRBD1
clone_size: -
cdr3_nt: TGCGCCAGCAGCCCAGGGACAGCCTCAACTAATGAAAAACTGTTTTTT
cdr3_aa: CASSPGTASTNEKLFF

cdr3_length: 13
j_call: TRBJ2-1
v_call: TRBV25-1
d_call: -
clone_size: -
cdr3_nt: TGTGCCAGCAACCCGACAGGTGGCAATGAGCAGTTCTTC
cdr3_aa: CASNPTGGNEQFF

cdr3_length: 14
j_call: TRBJ2-7
v_call: TRBV6-5
d_call: -
clone_size: few
cdr3_nt: TGTGCCAGCAGGGAGTCCCGCATTGGAAGGGAGCAGTACTTC
cdr3_aa: CASRESRIGREQYF

cdr3_length: 12
j_call: TRBJ2-1
v_call: TRBV21-1
d_call: -
clone_size: -
cdr3_nt: TGTGCCAGACAGGGCGGCTACAATGAGCAGTTCTTC
cdr3_aa: CARQGGYNEQFF

cdr3_length: 14
j_call: TRBJ2-5
v_call: TRBV7-7
d_call: -
clone_size: -
cdr3_nt: TGTGCCAGCAGCCATAGCGGCTTGGGGGAGACCCAGTACTTC
cdr3_aa: CASSHSGLGETQYF

cdr3_length: 14
j_call: TRBJ2-3
v_call: TRBV25-1
d_call: -
clone_size: few
cdr3_nt: TGTGCCAGCAGTGAATCGGGGAACACAGATACGCAGTATTTT
cdr3_aa: CASSESGNTDTQYF

cdr3_length: 14
j_call: TRBJ1-3
v_call: TRBV25-1
d_call: -
clone_size: -
cdr3_nt: TGTGCCAGCATAGAAACAGGCTCTGGAAACACCATATATTTT
cdr3_aa: CASIETGSGNTIYF

cdr3_length: 17
j_call: TRBJ2-1
v_call: TRBV19
d_call: TRBD1
clone_size: -
cdr3_nt: TGTGCCAGTAGTAACCCTAAACGACAGGGGGCAGGGAATGAGCAGTTCTTC
cdr3_aa: CASSNPKRQGAGNEQFF

cdr3_length: 12
j_call: TRBJ1-5
v_call: TRBV19
d_call: TRBD1
clone_size: few
cdr3_nt: TGTGCCAGTAGTGACAGGGCAGAGCCCCAGCATTTT
cdr3_aa: CASSDRAEPQHF

cdr3_length: 14
j_call: TRBJ2-1
v_call: TRBV25-1
d_call: TRBD1
clone_size: -
cdr3_nt: TGTGCCAGCAGCCCCGACAGGGGTGGAAGTGAGCAGTTCTTC
cdr3_aa: CASSPDRGGSEQFF

cdr3_length: 15
j_call: TRBJ2-1
v_call: TRBV27
d_call: -
clone_size: -
cdr3_nt: TGTGCCAGCAGTTTAGGAGCGATTCGGGGCAATGAGCAGTTCTTC
cdr3_aa: CASSLGAIRGNEQFF

cdr3_length: 16
j_call: TRBJ2-3
v_call: TRBV6-5
d_call: TRBD2
clone_size: -
cdr3_nt: TGTGCCAGCAGTTACACACTAGCGGGAGTGGCAGATACGCAGTATTTT
cdr3_aa: CASSYTLAGVADTQYF

cdr3_length: 19
j_call: TRBJ2-6
v_call: TRBV9
d_call: TRBD2
clone_size: once
cdr3_nt: TGTGCCAGCAGCGTAGAGCGGCGGGGGGAGATCTCTGGGGCCAACGTCCTGACTTTC
cdr3_aa: CASSVERRGEISGANVLTF

cdr3_length: 14
j_call: TRBJ1-3
v_call: TRBV4-2
d_call: -
clone_size: once
cdr3_nt: TGTGCCAGCAGCCGACGAGGATCTGGAAACACCATATATTTT
cdr3_aa: CASSRRGSGNTIYF

cdr3_length: 19
j_call: TRBJ2-7
v_call: TRBV27
d_call: TRBD2
clone_size: -
cdr3_nt: TGTGCCAGCAGTCCGTGGGGCAGCTCGTGGCGGGAGGTCTCCTACGAGCAGTACTTC
cdr3_aa: CASSPWGSSWREVSYEQYF

cdr3_length: 15
j_call: TRBJ1-4
v_call: TRBV7-9
d_call: TRBD1
clone_size: few
cdr3_nt: TGTGCCAGCAGCTTACCCGGGACAGGGGATGAAAAACTGTTTTTT
cdr3_aa: CASSLPGTGDEKLFF

cdr3_length: 14
j_call: TRBJ2-1
v_call: TRBV7-9
d_call: -
clone_size: -
cdr3_nt: TGTGCCAGCAGCTTCGGACAGACCTCAAACGAGCAGTTCTTC
cdr3_aa: CASSFGQTSNEQFF

cdr3_length: 16
j_call: TRBJ2-7
v_call: TRBV12-2
d_call: -
clone_size: -
cdr3_nt: TGTGCAAGTCGCCCCCCTCGCGGGGAGGGGGACTACGAGCAGTACTTC
cdr3_aa: CASRPPRGEGDYEQYF

cdr3_length: 13
j_call: TRBJ2-5
v_call: TRBV2
d_call: -
clone_size: -
cdr3_nt: TGTGCCAGCGGCATTCGCCCGCAAGAGACCCAGTACTTC
cdr3_aa: CASGIRPQETQYF

cdr3_length: 13
j_call: TRBJ1-2
v_call: TRBV28
d_call: -
clone_size: -
cdr3_nt: TGTGCCAGCAGTTTTGCAGGGGCCTATGGCTACACCTTC
cdr3_aa: CASSFAGAYGYTF

cdr3_length: 17
j_call: TRBJ2-6
v_call: TRBV18
d_call: TRBD1
clone_size: once
cdr3_nt: TGTGCCAGCTCCACGGACAGGGGGTTGTCTGGGGCCAACGTCCTGACTTTC
cdr3_aa: CASSTDRGLSGANVLTF

cdr3_length: 14
j_call: TRBJ1-2
v_call: TRBV6-6
d_call: -
clone_size: few
cdr3_nt: TGTGCCAGCAGTTACGCGGGGGCTCCGGGGGGCTACACCTTC
cdr3_aa: CASSYAGAPGGYTF

cdr3_length: 17
j_call: TRBJ2-5
v_call: TRBV4-1
d_call: TRBD2
clone_size: -
cdr3_nt: TGCGCCAGCAGCCAAGATGGAGTCGGGAGGGCCGTAGAGACCCAGTACTTC
cdr3_aa: CASSQDGVGRAVETQYF

cdr3_length: 13
j_call: TRBJ2-1
v_call: TRBV6-4
d_call: -
clone_size: many
cdr3_nt: TGTGCCAGCAGTGACTCGACTAACAATGAGCAGTTCTTC
cdr3_aa: CASSDSTNNEQFF

cdr3_length: 17
j_call: TRBJ2-7
v_call: TRBV11-2
d_call: TRBD2
clone_size: -
cdr3_nt: TGTGCCAGCACCTTGGACTCAGAGGTAGCGGGCCCCTACGAGCAGTACTTC
cdr3_aa: CASTLDSEVAGPYEQYF

cdr3_length: 15
j_call: TRBJ2-1
v_call: TRBV4-1
d_call: TRBD1
clone_size: -
cdr3_nt: TGCGCCAGCAGCCCTCGGGACAGTTCCTACAATGAGCAGTTCTTC
cdr3_aa: CASSPRDSSYNEQFF

cdr3_length: 15
j_call: TRBJ2-6
v_call: TRBV10-1
d_call: -
clone_size: -
cdr3_nt: TGCGCCAGCAGTCCGGACAGCTCTGGGGCCAACGTCCTGACTTTC
cdr3_aa: CASSPDSSGANVLTF

cdr3_length: 15
j_call: TRBJ2-3
v_call: TRBV15
d_call: TRBD1
clone_size: few
cdr3_nt: TGTGCCACCAGCAGCACGGGACAGGTCACAGATACGCAGTATTTT
cdr3_aa: CATSSTGQVTDTQYF

cdr3_length: 15
j_call: TRBJ2-4
v_call: TRBV19
d_call: -
clone_size: -
cdr3_nt: TGTGCCAGTAGGGCCCGGGAGCCAGCCAAAAACATTCAGTACTTC
cdr3_aa: CASRAREPAKNIQYF

cdr3_length: 14
j_call: TRBJ2-1
v_call: TRBV5-4
d_call: -
clone_size: -
cdr3_nt: TGTGCCAGCAGCTTGGGGACTACTTACAATGAGCAGTTCTTC
cdr3_aa: CASSLGTTYNEQFF

cdr3_length: 17
j_call: TRBJ2-6
v_call: TRBV2
d_call: -
clone_size: few
cdr3_nt: TGTGCCAGCAGTGGAGCGTCACAGGGCCCTGGGGCCAACGTCCTGACTTTC
cdr3_aa: CASSGASQGPGANVLTF

cdr3_length: 14
j_call: TRBJ2-1
v_call: TRBV5-1
d_call: -
clone_size: -
cdr3_nt: TGCGCCAGCAGCTTGGTTTTGGGGCCCAATGAGCAGTTCTTC
cdr3_aa: CASSLVLGPNEQFF

cdr3_length: 13
j_call: TRBJ2-7
v_call: TRBV27
d_call: TRBD1
clone_size: -
cdr3_nt: TGTGCCAGTGCAGGGACAGTCGGTAACGAGCAGTACTTC
cdr3_aa: CASAGTVGNEQYF

cdr3_length: 14
j_call: TRBJ1-5
v_call: TRBV4-1
d_call: -
clone_size: -
cdr3_nt: TGCGCCAGCCGGAGGGACCATAGCAATCAGCCCCAGCATTTT
cdr3_aa: CASRRDHSNQPQHF

cdr3_length: 15
j_call: TRBJ2-7
v_call: TRBV5-8
d_call: TRBD1
clone_size: -
cdr3_nt: TGTGCCAGCAGCTCAGAGACAGGGAAGACCTACGAGCAGTACTTC
cdr3_aa: CASSSETGKTYEQYF

cdr3_length: 15
j_call: TRBJ2-1
v_call: TRBV9
d_call: TRBD2
clone_size: -
cdr3_nt: TGTGCCAGCAGCCCAACAGCGGGGACCTACAATGAGCAGTTCTTC
cdr3_aa: CASSPTAGTYNEQFF

cdr3_length: 15
j_call: TRBJ1-1
v_call: TRBV6-5
d_call: -
clone_size: few
cdr3_nt: TGTGCCAGCTTCAGACGGGGGGCCGGTCACACTGAAGCTTTCTTT
cdr3_aa: CASFRRGAGHTEAFF

cdr3_length: 18
j_call: TRBJ1-3
v_call: TRBV19
d_call: -
clone_size: -
cdr3_nt: TGTGCCAGTAGTTCCCTGGCGGCAGGCGCGCAGGGTGGAAACACCATATATTTT
cdr3_aa: CASSSLAAGAQGGNTIYF

cdr3_length: 14
j_call: TRBJ2-5
v_call: TRBV6-6
d_call: -
clone_size: -
cdr3_nt: TGTGCCAGCAGTATAACGAAGACTCCAGAGACCCAGTACTTC
cdr3_aa: CASSITKTPETQYF

cdr3_length: 15
j_call: TRBJ1-2
v_call: TRBV6-1
d_call: -
clone_size: -
cdr3_nt: TGTGCCAGCAGGAGGGAAGGGGGACCTAACTATGGCTACACCTTC
cdr3_aa: CASRREGGPNYGYTF

cdr3_length: 17
j_call: TRBJ2-3
v_call: TRBV28
d_call: -
clone_size: -
cdr3_nt: TGTGCCAGCAGTCCAGCCGCGACTAACAGCATCCTATGGGCGCAGTATTTT
cdr3_aa: CASSPAATNSILWAQYF

cdr3_length: 14
j_call: TRBJ2-1
v_call: TRBV11-2
d_call: -
clone_size: -
cdr3_nt: TGTGCCAGCAGCTTAGCGGGAGTTAGGAATGAGCAGTTCTTC
cdr3_aa: CASSLAGVRNEQFF

cdr3_length: 15
j_call: TRBJ2-1
v_call: TRBV7-9
d_call: TRBD1
clone_size: -
cdr3_nt: TGTGCCAGCAGCTCAGGGACAGGGGCGACCAATGAGCAGTTCTTC
cdr3_aa: CASSSGTGATNEQFF

cdr3_length: 15
j_call: TRBJ2-7
v_call: TRBV6-1
d_call: TRBD2
clone_size: few
cdr3_nt: TGTGCCAGCAGTGAAATCCCTAGCGGACCTTACGAGCAGTACTTC
cdr3_aa: CASSEIPSGPYEQYF